This T cell receptor beta chain was obtained from a study of blood T cell repertoires in COVID-19. Measured with immunoSEQ multiplex PCR; TCRdb has only the in-frame clones, and not every one. The profile shows approximately 98,000 clones, roughly 85% of them singletons. Trimming took 5 bases from V and 2 from J; bases not matched to a gene: 5. The germline V gene has CDR1 SGHTA and CDR2 FQGTGA. There are 15 residues in the CDR3. Sample: peripheral blood. This sequence was found in a human donor in a cohort sampled during active COVID-19. The V gene is TRBV7-3, the J gene TRBJ2-1; 8 nucleotides agree with TRBD2. In DNA form, the CDR3 reads TGTGCCAGCAGCCCCCTTAGCGGGGCCTACAATGAGCAGTTCTTC. Translating it yields CASSPLSGAYNEQFF.